This T cell receptor beta chain was sequenced during a study of technical replicates of blood from a few donors. This CDR3 spans 16 amino acids. From germline, CDR1 is SSHAT and CDR2 FNYEAQ (reference sequence). This clone showed up just once. A junction boundary mismatches the germline segment, possibly from a read error. Method: immunoSEQ multiplex PCR; TCRdb's copy keeps in-frame clones and lacks some. The data contain roughly 40,000 clones, about 96% of them seen just once; the ten biggest clones take up around 0.4%. The specimen was T cells isolated from PBMCs. The source is a human donor in good health. The chain employs TRBV7-7 and TRBJ2-2, with TRBD2 identical over 11 bases. The CDR3: CASSQLAGVSGGELFF. In nucleotides, the CDR3 is TGTGCTAGCAGCCAACTAGCGGGAGTTTCCGGGGGGGAGCTGTTTTTT.